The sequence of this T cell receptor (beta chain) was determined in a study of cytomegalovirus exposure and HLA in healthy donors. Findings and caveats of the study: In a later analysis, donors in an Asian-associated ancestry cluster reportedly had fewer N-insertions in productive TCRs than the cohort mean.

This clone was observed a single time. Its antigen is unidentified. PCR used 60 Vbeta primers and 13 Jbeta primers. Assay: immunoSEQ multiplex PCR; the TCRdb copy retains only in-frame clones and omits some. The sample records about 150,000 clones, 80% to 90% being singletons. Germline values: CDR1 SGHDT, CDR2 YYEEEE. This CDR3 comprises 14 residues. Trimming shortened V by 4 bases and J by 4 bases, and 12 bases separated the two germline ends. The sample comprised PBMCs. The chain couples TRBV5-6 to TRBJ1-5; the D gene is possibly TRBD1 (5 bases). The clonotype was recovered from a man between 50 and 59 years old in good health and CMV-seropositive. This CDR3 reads CASSPSGGNQPQHF. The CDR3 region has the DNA TGTGCCAGCAGCCCTAGCGGGGGGAATCAGCCCCAGCATTTT.